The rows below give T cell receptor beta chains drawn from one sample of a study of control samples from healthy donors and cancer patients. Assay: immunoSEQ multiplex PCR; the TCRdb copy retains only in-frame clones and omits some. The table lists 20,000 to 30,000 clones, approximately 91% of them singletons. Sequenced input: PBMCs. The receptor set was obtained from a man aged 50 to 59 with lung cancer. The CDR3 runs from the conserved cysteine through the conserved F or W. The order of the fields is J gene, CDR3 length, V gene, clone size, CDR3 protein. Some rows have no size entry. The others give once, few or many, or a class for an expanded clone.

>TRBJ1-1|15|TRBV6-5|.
CASSSGTVANTEAFF
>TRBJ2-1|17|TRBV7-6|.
CASSYPGLAGGTTGLFF
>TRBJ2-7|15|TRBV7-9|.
CASSTRDSGRHEQYF
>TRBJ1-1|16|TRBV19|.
CASTFPGTHGGFEAFF
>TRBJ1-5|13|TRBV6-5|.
CASSYSSDQPQHF
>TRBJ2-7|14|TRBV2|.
CASSFSGSTYEQYF
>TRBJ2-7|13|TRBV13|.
CASSLIGSHEQYF
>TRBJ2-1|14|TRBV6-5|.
CASRTSKDYNEQFF
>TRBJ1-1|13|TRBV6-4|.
CASSATVNTEAFF
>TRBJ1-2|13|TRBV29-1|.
CSVEGDGDYGYTF
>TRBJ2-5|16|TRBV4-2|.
CASSQVGGVSQETQYF
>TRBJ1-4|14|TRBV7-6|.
CASSLFSGQEKLFF
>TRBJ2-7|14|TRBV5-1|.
CASSLSRPTYEQYF
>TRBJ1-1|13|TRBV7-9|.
CASSWKGGTEAFF
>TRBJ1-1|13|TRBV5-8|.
CASSSIYGAEAFF
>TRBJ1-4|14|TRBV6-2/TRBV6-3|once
CASSGGSSREKLFF
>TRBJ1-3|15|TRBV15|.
CATSATVLSGNTIYF
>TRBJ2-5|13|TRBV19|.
CATSPQGVETQYF
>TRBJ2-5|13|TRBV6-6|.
CASSWTKPKTQYF
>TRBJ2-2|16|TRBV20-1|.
CSASYIGGANTGELFF
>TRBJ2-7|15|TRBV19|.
CASSIRPGQIYEQYF
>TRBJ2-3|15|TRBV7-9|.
CASSFTGLSTDTQYF
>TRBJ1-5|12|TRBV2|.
CASSAGIQPQHF
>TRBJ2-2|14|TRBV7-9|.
CASSLVRNTGELFF
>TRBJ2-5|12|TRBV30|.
CAWSTDQETQYF
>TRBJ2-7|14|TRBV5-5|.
CASSLEQGPYEQYF
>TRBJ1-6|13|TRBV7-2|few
CASSLAGYSPLHF
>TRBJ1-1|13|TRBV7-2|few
CASSLEMNTEAFF
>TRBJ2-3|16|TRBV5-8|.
CASSDGLAVYTDTQYF
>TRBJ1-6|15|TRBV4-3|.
CASSQSRGPISPLHF
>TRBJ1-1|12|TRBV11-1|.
CASSLEYTEAFF
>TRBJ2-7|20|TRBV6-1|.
CASSEELKGLGWELGYEQYF
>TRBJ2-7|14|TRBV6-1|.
CASSEGGEGQGWYF
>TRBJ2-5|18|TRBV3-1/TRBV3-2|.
CASSQAVWKVAVRETQYF
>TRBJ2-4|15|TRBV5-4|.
CASSHSGGAKNIQYF
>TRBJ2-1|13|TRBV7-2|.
CASSQNRVNEQFF
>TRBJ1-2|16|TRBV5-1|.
CASSWASGPGESGYTF
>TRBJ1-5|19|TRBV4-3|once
CASSQDPATGGWSNQPQHF
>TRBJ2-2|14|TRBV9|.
CASSVVLNTGELFF
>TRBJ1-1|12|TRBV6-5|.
CASSFANTEAFF
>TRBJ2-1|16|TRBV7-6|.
CASILDRDTPYNEQFF
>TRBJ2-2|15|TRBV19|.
CASSPGLPNTGELFF
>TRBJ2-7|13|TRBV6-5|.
CASGWTGDYEQYF
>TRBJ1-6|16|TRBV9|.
CASSVAPTAQSSPLHF
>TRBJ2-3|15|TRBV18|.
CASSPLTGVTDTQYF
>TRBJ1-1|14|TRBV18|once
CASSPSGSRAEAFF
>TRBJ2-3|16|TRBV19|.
CASSIGGVVSTDTQYF
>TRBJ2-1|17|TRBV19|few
CASSIDRWGVGMDEQFF